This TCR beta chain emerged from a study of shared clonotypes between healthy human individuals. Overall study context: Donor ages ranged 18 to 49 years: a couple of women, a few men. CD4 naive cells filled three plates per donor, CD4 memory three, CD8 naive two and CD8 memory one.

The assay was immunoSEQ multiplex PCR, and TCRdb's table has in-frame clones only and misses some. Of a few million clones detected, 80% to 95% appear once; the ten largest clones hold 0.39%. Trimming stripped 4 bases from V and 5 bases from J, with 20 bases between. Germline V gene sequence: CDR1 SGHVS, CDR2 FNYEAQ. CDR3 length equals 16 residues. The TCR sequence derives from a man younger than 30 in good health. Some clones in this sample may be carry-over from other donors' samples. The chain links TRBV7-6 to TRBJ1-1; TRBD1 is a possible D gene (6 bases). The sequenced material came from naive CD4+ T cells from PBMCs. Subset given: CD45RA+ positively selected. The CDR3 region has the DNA TGTGCCAGCAGCTCTGGGTGGTGGGGGCAGGGGACTGAAGCTTTCTTT. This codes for CASSSGWWGQGTEAFF.